These 19 T cell receptor beta chains were all obtained from the same sample, sequenced in a study of cytomegalovirus exposure and HLA in healthy donors. The study ran its PCR with 60 Vbeta and 13 Jbeta primers. Assay: immunoSEQ multiplex PCR; the TCRdb copy retains only in-frame clones and omits some. The table includes 100,000 to 150,000 clones, 74% detected once. The sample comprised PBMCs. These receptors all come from a man in his forties in good health and CMV-seropositive.

V is TRBV29-1 and J is TRBJ1-2; 7 bases map to TRBD1. Per the germline V gene, CDR1 is SQVTM and CDR2 is ANQGSEA. The CDR3 runs 12 residues. Trimming took 6 bases from V and 7 from J; bases not matched to a gene: 8. The CDR3 DNA reads TGCAGCGTAGCCCGGGACAGCCCTGGCTACACCTTC. It yields the protein CSVARDSPGYTF.

The V gene is TRBV6-6, the J gene TRBJ2-5, with 11 bases matching TRBD2. The CDR3 contains 16 residues. Germline loops: CDR1 MNHNY, CDR2 SVGAGI (reference sequence). V lost 4 bases to trimming and J lost 4 bases; unmatched junction nucleotides: 8. CDR3 in amino acids: CASSSYGTSGGETQYF. In DNA form, the CDR3 reads TGTGCCAGCAGTTCATACGGGACTAGCGGTGGAGAGACCCAGTACTTC.

This clone has only a few counts. The rearrangement joins TRBV4-1 to TRBJ2-3; TRBD2 might be the D (6 bases). The V gene's germline CDR1 is MGHRA and CDR2 YSYEKL. V was cut by 0 bases and J by 6 bases, with 16 bases left in between. This CDR3 contains 16 residues. This chain's CDR3 is CASSQEGGPARDTQYF. CDR3 nucleotides: TGCGCCAGCAGCCAAGAGGGGGGACCGGCTCGGGATACGCAGTATTTT.

This clone is a singleton in its sample. The V and J genes are TRBV30 and TRBJ2-3, with 7 bases fitting TRBD2. The CDR3 consists of 12 residues. CDR1 is GTSNPN, CDR2 SVGIG, per germline (reference sequence). The ends lost 4 bases at V and 7 bases at J; junction bases unmatched: 5. In DNA, the CDR3 is TGTGCCTGGACGGCTAGCGGTAATACGCAGTATTTT. It translates to CAWTASGNTQYF.

This sequence joins TRBV5-1 and TRBJ1-1; possible D gene TRBD1, 5 bases. Germline loops: CDR1 SGHRS, CDR2 YFSETQ. The CDR3 has 14 residues. The ends were cut back, 2 bases at V and 6 bases at J, with 14 bases in the middle. CDR3 sequence reads: CASSFLTAGAEAFF. In nucleotides, the CDR3 is TGCGCCAGCAGCTTCCTGACAGCGGGAGCTGAAGCTTTCTTT.

The chain carries TRBV5-5 and TRBJ2-2; TRBD1 agrees at 9 bases. Germline V gene data show CDR1 as SGHKS and CDR2 as YYEKEE (reference sequence). The CDR3 is made up of 16 amino acids. V lost 0 bases and J lost 5; bases outside the gene matches: 5. CDR3 sequence: CASSLALDRGTGELFF. The CDR3 coding sequence is TGTGCCAGCAGCTTGGCCTTGGACAGGGGTACCGGGGAGCTGTTTTTT. Based on the CDR3 plus reference TRBV5-5 and TRBJ2-2, the full variable domain is DAGVTQSPTHLIKTRGQQVTLRCSPISGHKSVSWYQQVLGQGPQFIFQYYEKEERGRGNFPDRFSARQFPNYSSELNVNALLLGDSALYLCASSLALDRGTGELFFGEGSRLTVL.

The gene calls are TRBV4-1 and TRBJ2-5; no definite D call. The germline V gene encodes CDR1 MGHRA and CDR2 YSYEKL. Between the trimmed V and J ends, which lost 2 bases and 4 bases, there was a span of 8 bases. The CDR3 runs to 13 residues. In DNA, the CDR3 is TGCGCCAGCAGCCAATCCCCGGTAGAGACCCAGTACTTC. Translation gives CASSQSPVETQYF.

The V call is TRBV9, the J call TRBJ1-1; 8 nucleotides line up with TRBD1. The V gene's germline CDR1 is SGDLS and CDR2 YYNGEE. The CDR3 runs 17 residues. The J segment lost 3 bases and the V segment lost 4 bases, leaving 14 bases of the junction unmatched. Here the CDR3 reads CASSPHSGGRVDTEAFF. CDR3 nucleotide sequence: TGTGCCAGCAGCCCCCATTCAGGGGGCCGCGTGGACACTGAAGCTTTCTTT.

This chain joins TRBV4-2 and TRBJ1-2, with a tentative D call TRBD1 (6 bases). V lost 1 base to trimming and J lost 8 bases, with 20 bases between them. The germline V gene has CDR1 LGHNA and CDR2 YNFKEQ. The CDR3 is 16 amino acids. The CDR3 sequence is CASSQVNQGSMTGYTF. The CDR3 DNA reads as TGTGCCAGCAGCCAAGTCAACCAGGGGAGCATGACGGGCTACACCTTC.

The chain combines TRBV19 with TRBJ1-5, with TRBD1 identical over 10 bases. This CDR3 comprises 17 residues. CDR1 is LNHDA, CDR2 SQIVND, per germline (reference sequence). Trimming cost V 5 bases and J 4 bases; bases outside gene matches: 11. CDR3 DNA: TGTGCCAGTAGTGGTCCGGGACAGGGGTTGGGAAATCAGCCCCAGCATTTT. Protein: CASSGPGQGLGNQPQHF.

J is TRBJ1-6 and V is TRBV12-5, with a weak D call TRBD1 (5 bases). Germline CDR1 and CDR2: LGHNT and FRNRAP. The CDR3 spans 14 residues. V was shortened by 3 bases and J by 7 bases, with 10 bases between the two germline ends. The CDR3 loop reads CASGLNAGNSPLHF. As DNA, the CDR3 is TGTGCTAGTGGTTTAAATGCAGGGAATTCACCCCTCCACTTT. The whole variable domain, filled in from reference TRBV12-5 and TRBJ1-6, reads DARVTQTPRHKVTEMGQEVTMRCQPILGHNTVFWYRQTMMQGLELLAYFRNRAPLDDSGMPKDRFSAEMPDATLATLKIQPSEPRDSAVYFCASGLNAGNSPLHFGNGTRLTVT.

The chain has TRBV9 and TRBJ1-6; 9 bases agree with TRBD1. V shed 3 bases, J shed 10 bases, and the junction held 8 bases outside the gene matches. The CDR3 is 15 residues long. The germline V gene encodes CDR1 SGDLS and CDR2 YYNGEE. CDR3 sequence: CASSAEGTGNSPLHF. The CDR3 nucleotides are TGTGCCAGCAGCGCAGAGGGGACAGGGAACTCACCCCTCCACTTT.

The chain uses TRBV6-5 and TRBJ2-3; tentatively, D is TRBD1 (5 bases). Germline assignment: CDR1 MNHEY and CDR2 SVGAGI. The CDR3 is 14 amino acids. The V end lost 6 bases, the J end lost 4 bases, and 14 bases lay between the germline ends. The CDR3 here is CASRRGQGADTQYF. CDR3 coding DNA: TGTGCCAGCAGGCGTGGACAAGGCGCAGATACGCAGTATTTT.

The V gene is TRBV5-1, the J gene TRBJ2-5, with 7 positions matching TRBD1. After removal of 0 bases from V and 9 bases from J, the junction contained 14 bases not matched to a gene. Germline CDR1 and CDR2: SGHRS and YFSETQ. The CDR3 covers 16 residues. This chain's CDR3 is CASSLEGQGVEESQYF. In DNA form, the CDR3 reads TGCGCCAGCAGCTTGGAGGGGCAGGGGGTGGAAGAATCCCAGTACTTC.

The chain carries TRBV18 and TRBJ1-1; D is undetermined. The CDR3 has 15 amino acids. Trimming left V 3 bases short and J 1 base short, with 12 bases between. Germline lookup yields CDR1 KGHSH and CDR2 LQKENI. This chain's CDR3 is CASSPPLAANTEAFF. The CDR3 coding sequence is TGTGCCAGCTCACCTCCTTTGGCGGCGAACACTGAAGCTTTCTTT.

This clone was recorded only once. V usage is TRBV7-9 and J usage is TRBJ2-5; 7 positions match TRBD1. The CDR3 covers 15 residues. J gave up 5 bases and V 4 bases, and 10 bases lay outside the gene matches. The germline V gene encodes CDR1 SEHNR and CDR2 FQNEAQ (reference sequence). The CDR3 DNA is TGTGCCAGCAGCTCGAGGGGGCGGGTAGGGGAGACCCAGTACTTC. It translates to CASSSRGRVGETQYF. Variable domain in full (rest from reference TRBV7-9 and TRBJ2-5): DTGVSQNPRHKITKRGQNVTFRCDPISEHNRLYWYRQTLGQGPEFLTYFQNEAQLEKSRLLSDRFSAERPKGSFSTLEIQRTEQGDSAMYLCASSSRGRVGETQYFGPGTRLLVL.

V usage is TRBV5-6 and J usage is TRBJ2-3, with TRBD1 matching over 9 bases. Germline loops: CDR1 SGHDT, CDR2 YYEEEE. J was trimmed by 1 base and V by 4 bases; bases with no gene match: 7. CDR3 length: 16 amino acids. The CDR3 loop is CASSQTRDRGTDTQYF. Written as DNA, the CDR3 is TGTGCCAGCAGCCAAACCCGGGACAGGGGCACAGATACGCAGTATTTT. The full variable domain, in which reference TRBV5-6 and TRBJ2-3 provide the parts outside the CDR3, is DAGVTQSPTHLIKTRGQQVTLRCSPKSGHDTVSWYQQALGQGPQFIFQYYEEEERQRGNFPDRFSGHQFPNYSSELNVNALLLGDSALYLCASSQTRDRGTDTQYFGPGTRLTVL.

This chain uses TRBV9 with TRBJ1-5; no firm D call. This CDR3 region has 13 residues. In germline, CDR1 is SGDLS, CDR2 YYNGEE. The germline V and J ends were trimmed by 2 bases and 5 bases, with 8 bases remaining between them. The CDR3 region is CASSVGVYQPQHF. DNA for the CDR3: TGTGCCAGCAGCGTCGGGGTTTATCAGCCCCAGCATTTT.

This sequence joins TRBV7-3 and TRBJ2-5; 8 bases map to TRBD1. Unmatched junction bases numbered 5, after V lost 0 bases and J lost 5 bases. This CDR3 spans 15 amino acids. Germline V lookup: CDR1 SGHTA, CDR2 FQGTGA. The CDR3 region has the DNA TGTGCCAGCAGCTTAACTCAGGGGGCGTATGAGACCCAGTACTTC. Its translation is CASSLTQGAYETQYF.